Shown below are 6 T cell receptor beta chains from a single sample sequenced in a study of T cells in Graves' hyperthyroidism and ophthalmopathy. Researchers amplified the TCR beta CDR3 regions from RNA transcripts. The HTBI primer set served for first-round RT-PCR of the TCR CDR3. TCRdb redid the calling of the multiplex PCR reads with MiXCR, one entry per CDR3 protein. Of about 510,000 distinct CDR3 sequences in the sample, 40% to 50% were seen once. Sequencing was carried out using peripheral blood or thyroid tissue (not recorded which). The receptors derive from an adult woman with Graves' disease, either hyperthyroidism or ophthalmopathy (not recorded which).

This chain links TRBV7-2 with TRBJ2-5; unclear D gene. Germline V gene sequence: CDR1 SGHTA, CDR2 FQGNSA. V lost 5 bases, J lost 4 bases, and 20 bases lay in between. The CDR3 runs to 16 residues. CDR3 sequence: CASSRRPGPARETQYF. The CDR3 region has the DNA TGTGCCAGCAGCCGCCGACCGGGTCCCGCGCGAGAGACCCAGTACTTC.

This clonotype was found a few times. The chain carries TRBV7-9 and TRBJ2-2, with TRBD1 matching over 9 bases. CDR3 length: 16 amino acids. Germline loops: CDR1 SEHNR, CDR2 FQNEAQ (reference sequence). The V and J ends lost 2 bases and 2 bases, in that order; junction bases with no gene match: 3. Here the CDR3 DNA reads TGTGCCAGCAGCTTATTACAGGGGGCAAACACCGGGGAGCTGTTTTTT. It specifies CASSLLQGANTGELFF.

This clonotype has at least ten counts. The chain has TRBV7-3 and TRBJ1-1, with D maybe TRBD1 (6 bases). From germline, CDR1 is SGHTA and CDR2 FQGTGA. V was trimmed by 1 base and J by 5 bases, leaving 14 bases between them. The CDR3 spans 15 residues. CDR3 sequence: CASSLMGGAGTEAFF. In DNA form, the CDR3 reads TGTGCCAGCAGCTTAATGGGGGGGGCTGGTACTGAAGCTTTCTTT.

The chain is built from TRBV6-1 and TRBJ1-6; D is uncertain. Germline V gene data show CDR1 as MNHNS and CDR2 as SASEGT. This CDR3 region has 10 residues. V was pared by 5 bases and J by 11 bases, with 4 bases between. CDR3 in DNA: TGTGCCAGCAGTCAGGCACCCCTCCACTTT. Protein: CASSQAPLHF.

The V call is TRBV20-1, the J call TRBJ2-7; 7 bases agree with TRBD2. Germline V gene sequence: CDR1 DFQATT, CDR2 SNEGSKA (reference sequence). V lost 7 bases and J lost 1; bases outside the gene matches: 4. This CDR3 has 12 amino acids. CDR3 DNA: TGCAGTGGTTCGCGGGGGTCCTACGAGCAGTACTTC. Residues: CSGSRGSYEQYF.

This clonotype was seen many times. This chain uses TRBV20-1 with TRBJ1-3; D unresolved. Germline CDR1 and CDR2: DFQATT and SNEGSKA (reference sequence). V was pared by 6 bases and J by 2 bases, with 14 bases between. This CDR3 has 14 amino acids. The CDR3, as DNA: TGCAGTGCCCCGGATAACATAGCTGGAAACACCATATATTTT. Its translation: CSAPDNIAGNTIYF.